These 26 T cell receptor beta chains came from one sample sequenced in a study of beta chain features in type 1 diabetes. Reverse transcription of all isolated RNA meant that expressed TCRB transcripts were sequenced. Only in-frame clones appear in the TCRdb table, and some are missing; sequencing was by immunoSEQ multiplex PCR. The sample has almost 350,000 clones, around 20% seen once. The sample comprised naive CD4+ T cells from blood. The receptors derive from a woman aged 18-29 years in good health.

This clone appeared a few times. This chain links TRBV5-1 with TRBJ2-3; D remains unclear. The CDR3 totals 12 residues. Trimming removed 0 bases at V and 5 bases at J, with 4 bases between. Per the germline V gene, CDR1 is SGHRS and CDR2 is YFSETQ. CDR3: CASSLAEDTQYF. As DNA, the CDR3 is TGCGCCAGCAGCTTGGCAGAAGATACGCAGTATTTT.

There are a few counts of this clone. The chain couples TRBV11-2 to TRBJ1-4; 8 bases line up with TRBD1. Trimming at V came to 8 bases and at J to 2 bases, leaving 1 base not matched to a gene. Germline CDR1 is SGHAT and CDR2 is FQNNGV. The CDR3 length is 13 residues. The CDR3 sequence is CASRDRTNEKLFF. The CDR3 DNA follows: TGTGCCAGCCGGGACAGGACTAATGAAAAACTGTTTTTT.

There are a few counts of this clone. The chain uses TRBV2 and TRBJ1-2, with D possibly matching TRBD1 (5 bases). V lost 6 bases and J 2 bases, leaving 16 bases between the germline ends. This CDR3 spans 15 amino acids. Looked up from germline, CDR1 is SNHLY and CDR2 is FYNNEI. The CDR3 loop is CASRMDGAGNYGYTF. In nucleotides, the CDR3 is TGTGCCAGCAGGATGGATGGGGCAGGGAACTATGGCTACACCTTC.

The chain combines TRBV30 with TRBJ2-2; no clear D gene. The CDR3 runs to 13 residues. V lost 0 bases to trimming and J lost 7 bases, with 9 bases between them. CDR1 GTSNPN and CDR2 SVGIG come from the germline V gene (reference sequence). CDR3 nucleotide sequence: TGTGCCTGGAGTGTACAAAGACTCGGGGAGCTGTTTTTT. Its protein product is CAWSVQRLGELFF.

The chain joins TRBV2 to TRBJ2-1, with a weak D call TRBD2 (5 bases). The CDR3 has 13 amino acids. Germline V gene lookup returns CDR1 SNHLY and CDR2 FYNNEI. Trimming took off 6 bases at V and 12 bases at J, with 18 bases between the two ends. CDR3 nucleotides: TGTGCCAGCAGCCAGGACTTACCCCAGCTGCAGTTCTTC. Amino acid sequence: CASSQDLPQLQFF.

V is TRBV11-2 and J is TRBJ2-1, with D possibly TRBD1 on 5 matching bases. Germline V lookup: CDR1 SGHAT, CDR2 FQNNGV. This CDR3 contains 16 residues. The V and J ends lost 1 base and 4 bases respectively, with 14 bases between them. The CDR3 DNA is TGTGCCAGCAGCTTAGGACAGACTGCTGCTTACAATGAGCAGTTCTTC. It encodes CASSLGQTAAYNEQFF.

This clone showed up just a few times. V gene TRBV30 combines with J gene TRBJ1-4; the D gene is possibly TRBD1 (5 bases). Germline V CDR1 and CDR2: GTSNPN, SVGIG (reference sequence). CDR3 length: 19 amino acids. V was cut by 4 bases and J by 8 bases, with 32 bases left in between. The chain's CDR3 is CAWKPDGGLMGWVVEKLFF. CDR3 coding DNA: TGTGCCTGGAAGCCAGACGGGGGTTTAATGGGTTGGGTGGTAGAAAAACTGTTTTTT.

This clone showed up just a few times. This chain links TRBV10-3 with TRBJ2-7; 12 nucleotides agree with TRBD2. The CDR3 runs to 15 residues. Losses at the gene ends were 6 bases for V and 5 bases for J; bases not matched to a gene: 8. The germline gives CDR1 ENHRY, CDR2 SYGVKD. DNA of the CDR3: TGTGCCATCAGGGACACTAGCGGGAGGAGGAACGAGCAGTACTTC. Amino acids: CAIRDTSGRRNEQYF.

This clone was counted between two and nine times. The chain joins TRBV7-2 to TRBJ2-5, with 8 bases matching TRBD1. V was clipped by 5 bases and J by 5 bases; unmatched bases: 7. Per the germline V gene, CDR1 is SGHTA and CDR2 is FQGNSA. The CDR3 is 14 amino acids. The CDR3 DNA reads as TGTGCCAGCAGCGAGACAGGGGCGGGTGAGACCCAGTACTTC. Its protein is CASSETGAGETQYF.

This rearrangement joins TRBV4-2 to TRBJ2-1; D remains ambiguous. V was cut by 2 bases and J by 10 bases, with 15 bases left in between. Germline V lookup: CDR1 LGHNA, CDR2 YNFKEQ. The CDR3 covers 14 residues. The CDR3, as DNA: TGTGCCAGCAGCCAATTCCCCGACTCGGCGGAGCAGTTCTTC. Its translation: CASSQFPDSAEQFF.

The gene calls are TRBV7-9 and TRBJ2-5; no definite D call. The V end lost 6 bases, the J end lost 4 bases, and 15 bases lay between the germline ends. The germline V gene encodes CDR1 SEHNR and CDR2 FQNEAQ (reference sequence). The CDR3 is 14 amino acids. CDR3 in DNA: TGTGCCAGCAGGTCACCGCAGGAAGCAGAGACCCAGTACTTC. Amino acid sequence: CASRSPQEAETQYF. Combining the CDR3 with reference TRBV7-9 and TRBJ2-5 gives the whole variable domain DTGVSQNPRHKITKRGQNVTFRCDPISEHNRLYWYRQTLGQGPEFLTYFQNEAQLEKSRLLSDRFSAERPKGSFSTLEIQRTEQGDSAMYLCASRSPQEAETQYFGPGTRLLVL.

The V and J genes are TRBV29-1 and TRBJ2-1, with 7 bases identical to TRBD2. CDR1 and CDR2 (germline): SQVTM, ANQGSEA. V dropped 4 bases and J dropped 0; count of bases not matched to a gene: 12. This CDR3 has 17 amino acids. CDR3 coding DNA: TGCAGCGTTGGGGGTAGTAGCGGGCAGAGCTCCTACAATGAGCAGTTCTTC. This codes for CSVGGSSGQSSYNEQFF.

This clone was detected a few times. V gene TRBV6-1 combines with J gene TRBJ2-7; TRBD2 aligns across 8 bases. The CDR3 covers 13 residues. Germline V gene data show CDR1 as MNHNS and CDR2 as SASEGT. Unmatched junction bases numbered 7, after V lost 7 bases and J lost 5 bases. The CDR3 region has the DNA TGTGCCAGCACGAGCGGGAGTATCGACGAGCAGTACTTC. This sequence encodes CASTSGSIDEQYF.

Only a few counts were recorded for this clone. The chain uses TRBV7-2 and TRBJ2-3, with 8 bases matching TRBD2. The junction had 6 bases not matched to a gene; V was cut back by 5 bases and J by 2 bases. This CDR3 spans 15 amino acids. Looked up from germline, CDR1 is SGHTA and CDR2 is FQGNSA. The CDR3 DNA sequence: TGTGCCAGCAGCCAAACGGGGGGGAACACAGATACGCAGTATTTT. Protein: CASSQTGGNTDTQYF.

The chain employs TRBV7-2 and TRBJ2-7, with 7 bases fitting TRBD2. This CDR3 is built from 15 residues. Germline V gene data show CDR1 as SGHTA and CDR2 as FQGNSA. J was trimmed by 2 bases and V by 1 base; bases with no gene match: 5. The CDR3, as DNA: TGTGCCAGCAGCTTAGACGCGGGGGAGGCCTACGAGCAGTACTTC. Translated, it gives CASSLDAGEAYEQYF.

J is TRBJ2-5 and V is TRBV4-2, with D perhaps matching TRBD2 (5 bases). The V end lost 1 base, the J end lost 2 bases, and 14 bases lay between the germline ends. This CDR3 is 16 amino acids long. Germline V gene data show CDR1 as LGHNA and CDR2 as YNFKEQ. CDR3 loop: CASSQATGSSQETQYF. CDR3 in DNA: TGTGCCAGCAGCCAAGCAACGGGGAGCTCTCAAGAGACCCAGTACTTC.

V is TRBV9 and J is TRBJ2-7; 9 bases map to TRBD1. This CDR3 is 14 amino acids long. The germline V gene has CDR1 SGDLS and CDR2 YYNGEE. Trimming at V came to 4 bases and at J to 9 bases, leaving 11 bases not matched to a gene. CDR3 in DNA: TGTGCCAGCAGCCCCTGGACAGGGGAAGGGGTGCAGTACTTC. This gives the protein CASSPWTGEGVQYF. Looking up the rest from reference TRBV9 and TRBJ2-7 gives the full variable domain: DSGVTQTPKHLITATGQRVTLRCSPRSGDLSVYWYQQSLDQGLQFLIQYYNGEERAKGNILERFSAQQFPDLHSELNLSSLELGDSALYFCASSPWTGEGVQYFGPGTRLTVT.

This chain uses TRBV2 with TRBJ1-4; D unresolved. Trimming shortened V by 6 bases and J by 5 bases, and 10 bases separated the two germline ends. CDR1 is SNHLY, CDR2 FYNNEI, per germline. This CDR3 is 13 amino acids long. The CDR3 DNA reads as TGTGCCAGCAGGCGGCAGAGAAATGAAAAACTGTTTTTT. The encoded protein is CASRRQRNEKLFF. Filled out from reference TRBV2 and TRBJ1-4, the complete variable domain reads EPEVTQTPSHQVTQMGQEVILRCVPISNHLYFYWYRQILGQKVEFLVSFYNNEISEKSEIFDDQFSVERPDGSNFTLKIRSTKLEDSAMYFCASRRQRNEKLFFGSGTQLSVL.

The chain couples TRBV19 to TRBJ2-1; 8 bases are a match to TRBD2. Per germline, CDR1 LNHDA and CDR2 SQIVND (reference sequence). V shed 9 bases, J shed 0 bases, and the junction held 13 bases outside the gene matches. This CDR3 is built from 17 residues. CDR3 DNA: TGTGCCAGCGTGGACAGCAGAAGCGGGAGCTCCTACAATGAGCAGTTCTTC. Protein product: CASVDSRSGSSYNEQFF.

The chain combines TRBV29-1 with TRBJ2-7, with TRBD2 identical over 8 bases. V lost 4 bases and J lost 0; bases outside the gene matches: 2. The CDR3 has 13 amino acids. Germline V gene sequence: CDR1 SQVTM, CDR2 ANQGSEA. The CDR3 nucleotides read TGCAGCGTTGTAGCGGGGACCTCCTACGAGCAGTACTTC. The encoded protein is CSVVAGTSYEQYF.

The gene calls are TRBV18 and TRBJ2-5, with 7 nucleotides matching TRBD1. The germline gives CDR1 KGHSH, CDR2 LQKENI. The CDR3 runs to 16 residues. Trimming at V came to 0 bases and at J to 7 bases, leaving 11 bases not matched to a gene. Here the CDR3 reads CASSPPVDRDRGTQYF. The CDR3 DNA reads TGTGCCAGCTCACCACCGGTCGACAGGGACCGAGGGACCCAGTACTTC. The variable domain in full, completed from reference TRBV18 and TRBJ2-5, reads NAGVMQNPRHLVRRRGQEARLRCSPMKGHSHVYWYRQLPEEGLKFMVYLQKENIIDESGMPKERFSAEFPKEGPSILRIQQVVRGDSAAYFCASSPPVDRDRGTQYFGPGTRLLVL.

This clone appeared a few times. J is TRBJ2-1 and V is TRBV6-6; D might be TRBD1 (8 bases). The CDR3 totals 15 residues. V was clipped by 5 bases and J by 9 bases, with 20 bases between them. Per germline, CDR1 MNHNY and CDR2 SVGAGI (reference sequence). The CDR3 protein is CASSTIRQGRGEQFF. CDR3 sequence (DNA): TGTGCCAGCAGTACAATTCGACAGGGGAGGGGTGAGCAGTTCTTC.

A remark on this clone: At the DNA level, this CDR3 is encoded by other sequences in the same sample as well. V gene TRBV30 combines with J gene TRBJ1-1, with D unresolved. The V end was cut by 0 bases, the J end by 1 base, with 6 bases between. The CDR3 loop spans 13 amino acids. Germline CDR1 and CDR2: GTSNPN and SVGIG (reference sequence). CDR3 sequence: CAWSVGRNTEAFF. As DNA, the CDR3 is TGTGCCTGGAGTGTAGGGAGGAACACTGAAGCTTTCTTT.

The genes are TRBV9 and TRBJ1-1; 11 bases agree with TRBD1. With V trimmed by 3 bases and J by 7 bases, 5 bases remained unmatched. Germline CDR1 is SGDLS and CDR2 is YYNGEE. There are 14 residues in the CDR3. The CDR3 coding sequence is TGTGCCAGCAGCGCGACCGGGACAGGGGGTGAAGCTTTCTTT. It codes for CASSATGTGGEAFF.

As for this clone: Other DNA sequences from this sample encode an identical CDR3 as well. The chain joins TRBV5-1 to TRBJ2-1; D is possibly TRBD1 (6 bases). This CDR3 has 12 residues. V was cut by 1 base and J by 7 bases, with 6 bases left in between. Germline CDR1 and CDR2: SGHRS and YFSETQ. CDR3 DNA: TGCGCCAGCAGCTTGCAGGGGAATGAGCAGTTCTTC. Translating gives CASSLQGNEQFF.

The V gene is TRBV7-9, the J gene TRBJ2-7; perhaps TRBD1 as D (6 bases). V lost 1 base and J 0 bases, leaving 10 bases between the germline ends. The CDR3 contains 15 residues. The V gene's germline CDR1 is SEHNR and CDR2 FQNEAQ (reference sequence). The CDR3 sequence is CASSLGQEYSYEQYF. The DNA for the CDR3 is TGTGCCAGCAGCTTAGGACAGGAGTACTCCTACGAGCAGTACTTC.